These 18 T cell receptor beta chains came from one sample sequenced in a study of breast tumors, draining lymph nodes, adjacent tissues. TCRdb analysed the multiplex PCR reads with MiXCR anew, one entry per CDR3 protein. The sample has 200,000 or so distinct CDR3 sequences, roughly 31% seen once. Axillary draining lymph nodes of breast cancer patients supplied the node samples. Sequencing input: axillary lymph node tissue. The origin of the receptors is a female donor with breast cancer. Some clones in this sample may be carry-over from other donors' samples.

The sample holds many counts of this clonotype. CDR3 amino acids: CASSLGTTASYGYTF. The CDR3 coding sequence is TGCGCCAGCAGCTTGGGGACAACAGCCAGCTATGGCTACACCTTC. The chain links TRBV5-1 to TRBJ1-2; weak D call: TRBD1 (5 bases). Germline CDR1 and CDR2: SGHRS and YFSETQ. With 0 bases removed from V and 4 bases from J, the gap between germline ends came to 13 bases. The CDR3 totals 15 residues. The complete variable domain, with remaining parts taken from reference TRBV5-1 and TRBJ1-2, reads KAGVTQTPRYLIKTRGQQVTLSCSPISGHRSVSWYQQTPGQGLQFLFEYFSETQRNKGNFPGRFSGRQFSNSRSEMNVSTLELGDSALYLCASSLGTTASYGYTFGSGTRLTVV.

A remark on this clonotype: One junction end disagrees with the germline gene, perhaps due to a read error. The chain recombines TRBV6-6 with TRBJ2-7, with 7 bases lining up with TRBD1. The CDR3 runs to 19 residues. Germline V gene sequence: CDR1 MNHNY, CDR2 SVGAGI (reference sequence). The CDR3 DNA is TGTGCCAGCAGTCACTCCTCGAACAGGGGCCACCTATTCTCCTACGAGCAGTACTTC. As protein: CASSHSSNRGHLFSYEQYF.

This clonotype showed up many times. It may be a read error: a sequence one base away is much more abundant. This CDR3 is missing its conserved last phenylalanine or tryptophan, likely due to a read error. This chain joins TRBV14 and TRBJ2-6; D not certain. Trimming took off 1 base at V and 2 bases at J, with 0 bases between the two ends. Germline V CDR1 and CDR2: SGHDN, FVKESK. The CDR3 length is 13 residues. The CDR3: CASSQAGANVLTS. Here the CDR3 DNA reads TGTGCCAGCAGCCAAGCTGGGGCCAACGTCCTGACTTCC.

This clonotype was found many times. The chain has TRBV11-2 and TRBJ1-6; tentative D call: TRBD1 (6 bases). Trimming removed 7 bases from V and 7 bases from J, with 14 bases in between. Germline CDR1 SGHAT, CDR2 FQNNGV. The CDR3 extends over 14 amino acids. The CDR3 bases are TGTGCCAGCACCAACAGGGCCCCAAATTCACCCCTCCACTTT. The encoded protein is CASTNRAPNSPLHF.

The gene calls are TRBV10-3 and TRBJ1-1; 8 positions agree with TRBD1. The CDR3 is 13 residues long. Unmatched junction bases numbered 6, after V lost 6 bases and J lost 6 bases. CDR1 and CDR2 (germline): ENHRY, SYGVKD. CDR3 DNA: TGTGCCATCAGCTCGGACAGGGAAGCTGAAGCTTTCTTT. It codes for CAISSDREAEAFF.

This clonotype was observed at least ten times. The rearrangement joins TRBV5-6 to TRBJ2-1; D is possibly TRBD1 (5 bases). The CDR3 has 16 residues. The V gene's germline CDR1 is SGHDT and CDR2 YYEEEE. V lost 1 base and J lost 9, with 20 bases in between. As DNA, the CDR3 is TGTGCCAGCAGCTTGTCCGACGCAGGGTGGGTCCCTGAGCAGTTCTTC. Encoded protein: CASSLSDAGWVPEQFF.

This clonotype was observed many times. The V call is TRBV29-1, the J call TRBJ1-4; 7 nucleotides agree with TRBD1. After removal of 7 bases from V and 5 bases from J, the junction contained 7 bases not matched to a gene. The CDR3 is made up of 13 amino acids. CDR1 and CDR2 from the germline V gene are SQVTM and ANQGSEA. This CDR3 is CSAKQGRNEKLFF. The CDR3 DNA follows: TGCAGCGCGAAACAGGGGCGAAATGAAAAACTGTTTTTT.

This clonotype was counted a few times. The J gene is TRBJ2-7, the V gene TRBV6-1, with TRBD1 identical over 12 bases. Germline CDR1 is MNHNS and CDR2 is SASEGT. V lost 5 bases and J lost 9; bases outside the gene matches: 11. This CDR3 contains 15 residues. The CDR3 coding sequence is TGTGCCAGCAGTCTCAACACGGGACAGGGGGCTCGGCAGTACTTC. It is translated as CASSLNTGQGARQYF.

This clonotype was detected ten times or more. The V call is TRBV30, the J call TRBJ2-1; no reliable D call. V gave up 2 bases and J gave up 9 bases, with 11 bases separating them. The CDR3 is made up of 12 amino acids. Per germline, CDR1 GTSNPN and CDR2 SVGIG (reference sequence). The CDR3 DNA is TGTGCCTGGAGTACGGGTTTACGTGAGCAGTTCTTC. It encodes CAWSTGLREQFF. Filled out from reference TRBV30 and TRBJ2-1, the complete variable domain reads SQTIHQWPATLVQPVGSPLSLECTVEGTSNPNLYWYRQAAGRGLQLLFYSVGIGQISSEVPQNLSASRPQDRQFILSSKKLLLSDSGFYLCAWSTGLREQFFGPGTRLTVL.

With respect to this clonotype: Since a much larger clone is just one base distant, this may be a read error. The rearrangement uses TRBV11-1 and TRBJ2-1; no clear D. Germline CDR1 reads SGHAT; CDR2 reads FQDESV (reference sequence). The ends were cut back, 4 bases at V and 10 bases at J, with 14 bases in the middle. This CDR3 contains 13 residues. CDR3 bases: TGTGCCAGCAGCTCCGACGACCCCCCCGAGCAGTTCTTC. It is translated as CASSSDDPPEQFF.

This clonotype was picked up many times. The V call is TRBV19, the J call TRBJ2-1; 7 bases match TRBD2. Germline V gene data show CDR1 as LNHDA and CDR2 as SQIVND (reference sequence). V gave up 1 base and J gave up 8 bases; unmatched junction bases: 5. The CDR3 contains 14 residues. The CDR3 sequence is CASSIGTRGYEQFF. The CDR3 DNA is TGTGCCAGTAGTATAGGGACTAGAGGGTATGAGCAGTTCTTC.

In this sample, this clonotype turned up once. V usage is TRBV29-1 and J usage is TRBJ1-3, with D tentatively TRBD1 (5 bases). The V gene lost 8 bases and the J gene lost 4 bases, with 12 bases spanning the gap. The CDR3 length is 12 residues. Germline values: CDR1 SQVTM, CDR2 ANQGSEA. Here the CDR3 reads CSPRGSGNTIYF. CDR3 coding DNA: TGCAGCCCTCGGGGGTCCGGAAACACCATATATTTT.

This clonotype was picked up a small number of times. This rearrangement joins TRBV5-6 to TRBJ2-1; weak D call: TRBD2 (5 bases). The length of the CDR3 is 13 residues. V gave up 7 bases and J gave up 6 bases, with 14 bases separating them. Germline CDR1 SGHDT, CDR2 YYEEEE. In nucleotides, the CDR3 is TGTGCCAGCGGCTCTGGACTGATCAATGAGCAGTTCTTC. Its translation: CASGSGLINEQFF.

As to this clonotype: In this CDR3 the conserved last residue, phenylalanine or tryptophan, is missing, so a read error is likely. V is TRBV19 and J is TRBJ2-7; D possibly uses TRBD1 or TRBD2 (5 bases each). The V and J ends lost 5 bases and 3 bases respectively, with 20 bases between them. This CDR3 contains 16 residues. The germline gives CDR1 LNHDA, CDR2 SQIVND (reference sequence). CDR3 nucleotide sequence: TGTGCCAGTAGTGGGGGTTGGGGCCCACCGTTCTACGAGCAGTACTCC. As protein: CASSGGWGPPFYEQYS.

The CDR3 sequence: CACKDRVGGYTF. The CDR3 DNA sequence: TGTGCCTGCAAGGACAGGGTCGGAGGCTACACCTTC. V and J are TRBV30 and TRBJ1-2; the match to TRBD1 covers 8 bases. Per the germline V gene, CDR1 is GTSNPN and CDR2 is SVGIG (reference sequence). The CDR3 is 12 residues long. V was clipped by 6 bases and J by 8 bases; unmatched bases: 8.

In its sample, this clonotype was seen many times. The chain employs TRBV11-2 and TRBJ1-2, with a weak D call TRBD1 (5 bases). V lost 2 bases, J lost 4 bases, and 14 bases lay in between. Looked up from germline, CDR1 is SGHAT and CDR2 is FQNNGV. The CDR3 has 15 amino acids. CDR3 nucleotide sequence: TGTGCCAGCAGCTTACGTTCGGGGCCGAGCTATGGCTACACCTTC. Its translation is CASSLRSGPSYGYTF.

This clonotype was seen ten or more times. The chain employs TRBV5-6 and TRBJ1-2; 8 bases match TRBD1. From germline, CDR1 is SGHDT and CDR2 YYEEEE. This CDR3 contains 14 residues. Unmatched junction bases numbered 8, after V lost 3 bases and J lost 7 bases. Here the CDR3 DNA reads TGTGCCAGCAGCTACGGACAGGGCTTTAGTGGCTACACCTTC. It codes for CASSYGQGFSGYTF. Full variable domain (remainder filled in from reference TRBV5-6 and TRBJ1-2): DAGVTQSPTHLIKTRGQQVTLRCSPKSGHDTVSWYQQALGQGPQFIFQYYEEEERQRGNFPDRFSGHQFPNYSSELNVNALLLGDSALYLCASSYGQGFSGYTFGSGTRLTVV.

This clonotype has just a few counts. The DNA of the CDR3 is TGCAGTGCTAGCGGCGAGGGGGCGAACACTGAAGCTTTCTTT. Translating it yields CSASGEGANTEAFF. The chain employs TRBV20-1 and TRBJ1-1; 7 bases fit TRBD1. Germline values: CDR1 DFQATT, CDR2 SNEGSKA (reference sequence). Unmatched junction bases numbered 5, after V lost 3 bases and J lost 1 base. The CDR3 is 14 amino acids.